The T cell receptor (beta chain) under discussion was sequenced for a study of blood T cell repertoires in COVID-19. Data came from immunoSEQ multiplex PCR; TCRdb stores just in-frame clones and leaves some out. The top ten clones hold 3% to 3.5% of a sample with about 220,000 clones, around 81% of them seen once. In regard to this clone: This sample also contains other DNA sequences that code for the same CDR3.

Germline values: CDR1 KGHSH, CDR2 LQKENI. This CDR3 has 14 residues. The ends were cut back, 1 base at V and 0 bases at J, with 6 bases in the middle. Sequenced sample: peripheral blood. This sequence was found in a woman aged 25 to 39 who had recovered from COVID-19. This rearrangement joins TRBV18 to TRBJ1-1; weak D call: TRBD1 (5 bases). The CDR3 DNA follows: TGTGCCAGCTCACCACGACAGATGAACACTGAAGCTTTCTTT. Translation: CASSPRQMNTEAFF.